A single count supports the clone carrying this T cell receptor (beta chain). This entry belongs to a study of blood T cell repertoires in COVID-19. Enrollees, about 18 to 89 years old, lived in 25 or so US areas. Original methodology: Reference gene primer amplification gave nucleated cell count estimates. Measured with immunoSEQ multiplex PCR; TCRdb has only the in-frame clones, and not every one. V, J and clone size were drawn from that table, and D and trimming were deduced from the DNA. The profile shows more than 200,000 clones, 65% to 90% of them singletons. The CDR3 loop spans 12 amino acids. Germline V gene sequence: CDR1 SEHNR, CDR2 FQNEAQ (reference sequence). Trimming cost V 4 bases and J 7 bases, with 10 bases left between them.

The chain joins TRBV7-9 to TRBJ1-1; D not certain. The origin of this receptor is a man in his forties who had recovered from COVID-19. The sequencing input was PBMCs or T cells enriched from blood (not recorded which). The CDR3 region has the DNA TGTGCCAGCAGCTACTTCGGGGATGAAGCTTTCTTT. Translation: CASSYFGDEAFF. The full variable domain, rest sourced from reference TRBV7-9 and TRBJ1-1, is DTGVSQNPRHKITKRGQNVTFRCDPISEHNRLYWYRQTLGQGPEFLTYFQNEAQLEKSRLLSDRFSAERPKGSFSTLEIQRTEQGDSAMYLCASSYFGDEAFFGQGTRLTVV.